These T cell receptor beta chains were read from a single sample in a study of T cell repertoires in cytomegalovirus infection. A single record per CDR3 protein comes from TCRdb applying MiXCR to the reads. The sample carries a few hundred thousand distinct CDR3 sequences, roughly 34% recorded once. Antigen specificity for these receptors is unknown. Sequenced material: cultured PBMCs, taken from culture after CMV antigen stimulation. The receptor set was obtained from a human donor in good health (CMV status not recorded). Some clones in this sample may be carry-over from other donors' samples. Both conserved end residues are part of each CDR3. Fields, in order: D gene, J gene, V gene, clone size, CDR3 DNA, CDR3 protein. D genes are given only for firm matches. Expanded clones get a size class; other rows say once, few or many, or leave the size out.

d_gene: TRBD2
j_gene: TRBJ2-7
v_gene: TRBV5-6
abundance: -
CDR3nt: TGTGCCAGCAGCTTTGGTTTAGCGGGAGGGTTGTCCTACGAGCAGTACTTC
CDR3aa: CASSFGLAGGLSYEQYF

d_gene: -
j_gene: TRBJ1-1
v_gene: TRBV18
abundance: -
CDR3nt: TGTGCCAGCTCACGGGGGGGATGGACTGAAGCTTTCTTT
CDR3aa: CASSRGGWTEAFF

d_gene: TRBD2
j_gene: TRBJ2-7
v_gene: TRBV7-9
abundance: few
CDR3nt: TGTGCCAGCAGCCAGGGACTAGCGGGAGAGTTCTCCTACGAGCAGTACTTC
CDR3aa: CASSQGLAGEFSYEQYF

d_gene: TRBD1
j_gene: TRBJ2-7
v_gene: TRBV7-8
abundance: -
CDR3nt: TGTGCCAGCAGCAGGTACAGGGGCGACGAGCAGTACTTC
CDR3aa: CASSRYRGDEQYF

d_gene: TRBD1
j_gene: TRBJ1-4
v_gene: TRBV4-3
abundance: many
CDR3nt: TGCGCCAGCAGCCAAGATCCAGTCGACAGGGGTGCGACTAATGAAAAACTGTTTTTT
CDR3aa: CASSQDPVDRGATNEKLFF

d_gene: -
j_gene: TRBJ1-2
v_gene: TRBV6-5
abundance: few
CDR3nt: TGTGCCAGCAATCGGGGGCAAGGTGGCTACACCTTC
CDR3aa: CASNRGQGGYTF

d_gene: -
j_gene: TRBJ2-2
v_gene: TRBV12-3/TRBV12-4
abundance: -
CDR3nt: TGTGCCAGCAGTTTCCGTCAGGGATTTCTTGCCGGGGAGCTGTTTTTT
CDR3aa: CASSFRQGFLAGELFF

d_gene: -
j_gene: TRBJ1-4
v_gene: TRBV6-2/TRBV6-3
abundance: -
CDR3nt: TGTGCCAGCAACCAGCGGGGTGAAAAACTGTTTTTT
CDR3aa: CASNQRGEKLFF

d_gene: TRBD2
j_gene: TRBJ2-1
v_gene: TRBV7-2
abundance: -
CDR3nt: TGTGCCAGCAGCTTAGACGCGGGAGGACCCTACAATGAGCAGTTCTTC
CDR3aa: CASSLDAGGPYNEQFF

d_gene: TRBD1
j_gene: TRBJ2-7
v_gene: TRBV20-1
abundance: few
CDR3nt: TGCAGTGCTAGGGGGCAGGGGGTTCGTTTTGAGCAGTACTTC
CDR3aa: CSARGQGVRFEQYF

d_gene: -
j_gene: TRBJ1-5
v_gene: TRBV28
abundance: -
CDR3nt: TGTGCCAGCAGTCTACCCGCCCCTGCAGGGCTCAGGAAGCCCCAGCATTTT
CDR3aa: CASSLPAPAGLRKPQHF

d_gene: TRBD1
j_gene: TRBJ1-1
v_gene: TRBV12-3/TRBV12-4
abundance: -
CDR3nt: TGTGCCAGCACCAATTACTGGACAGGATGGAACACTGAAGCTTTCTTT
CDR3aa: CASTNYWTGWNTEAFF

d_gene: TRBD2
j_gene: TRBJ2-3
v_gene: TRBV24-1
abundance: -
CDR3nt: TGTGCCACCAGTGACCGGACTAGCGGGAACACAGATACGCAGTATTTT
CDR3aa: CATSDRTSGNTDTQYF

d_gene: -
j_gene: TRBJ1-3
v_gene: TRBV29-1
abundance: once
CDR3nt: TGCAGCGCATCCATCGGGGCGGCTGGAAACACCATATATTTT
CDR3aa: CSASIGAAGNTIYF

d_gene: -
j_gene: TRBJ2-3
v_gene: TRBV7-9
abundance: few
CDR3nt: TGTGCCAGCAGCTCCGGAGGCGGAAGCACAGATACGCAGTATTTT
CDR3aa: CASSSGGGSTDTQYF

d_gene: -
j_gene: TRBJ2-1
v_gene: TRBV4-1
abundance: -
CDR3nt: TGCGCCAGCAGCCGCGTACCGGGAGTCGACAATGAGCAGTTCTTC
CDR3aa: CASSRVPGVDNEQFF

d_gene: -
j_gene: TRBJ1-2
v_gene: TRBV11-2
abundance: -
CDR3nt: TGTGCCAGCAGTTTCGACAGACACTATGGCTACACCTTC
CDR3aa: CASSFDRHYGYTF

d_gene: -
j_gene: TRBJ2-2
v_gene: TRBV10-3
abundance: -
CDR3nt: TGTGCCATTTCGACGGAAAACACCGGGGAGCTGTTTTTT
CDR3aa: CAISTENTGELFF

d_gene: -
j_gene: TRBJ2-1
v_gene: TRBV7-2
abundance: many
CDR3nt: TGTGCCAGCAGCGGGGGGGGCAACAATGAGCAGTTCTTC
CDR3aa: CASSGGGNNEQFF

d_gene: -
j_gene: TRBJ2-4
v_gene: TRBV11-1
abundance: few
CDR3nt: TGTGCCAGCAGCTTAGGGCGTCTAGCCAAAAACATTCAGTACTTC
CDR3aa: CASSLGRLAKNIQYF

d_gene: TRBD1
j_gene: TRBJ1-2
v_gene: TRBV6-1
abundance: many
CDR3nt: TGTGCCAGCAGGAATACAGGGGACAGAAACTATGGCTACACCTTC
CDR3aa: CASRNTGDRNYGYTF

d_gene: TRBD1
j_gene: TRBJ1-2
v_gene: TRBV28
abundance: few
CDR3nt: TGTGCCAGCAGTCTCCCGGGGGGACAGGGCTATGGCTACACCTTC
CDR3aa: CASSLPGGQGYGYTF

d_gene: TRBD1
j_gene: TRBJ2-6
v_gene: TRBV25-1
abundance: once
CDR3nt: TGTGCCAGCAGTGCGTTGACAGGGGAAGCCTTTGGGGCCAACGTCCTGACTTTC
CDR3aa: CASSALTGEAFGANVLTF

d_gene: -
j_gene: TRBJ1-1
v_gene: TRBV7-8
abundance: few
CDR3nt: TGTGCCAGCAGCAAACGGGACGGATACATGAACACTGAAGCTTTCTTT
CDR3aa: CASSKRDGYMNTEAFF

d_gene: TRBD2
j_gene: TRBJ2-3
v_gene: TRBV4-1
abundance: many
CDR3nt: TGCGCCAGCAGCCTCACCGGGACTAGCAGCACAGATACGCAGTATTTT
CDR3aa: CASSLTGTSSTDTQYF

d_gene: -
j_gene: TRBJ1-1
v_gene: TRBV12-3/TRBV12-4
abundance: -
CDR3nt: TGTGCCAGCAGTTTAGTAGTCTCGCGGAACACTGAAGCTTTCTTT
CDR3aa: CASSLVVSRNTEAFF

d_gene: TRBD1
j_gene: TRBJ1-2
v_gene: TRBV7-9
abundance: few
CDR3nt: TGTGCCAGCAGTTCCGGCGGACAGGGATTAGCTAACTATGGCTACACCTTC
CDR3aa: CASSSGGQGLANYGYTF

d_gene: -
j_gene: TRBJ2-1
v_gene: TRBV5-6
abundance: -
CDR3nt: TGTGCCAGCAGCGGTATTAGTGATGAGCAGTTCTTC
CDR3aa: CASSGISDEQFF

d_gene: -
j_gene: TRBJ2-3
v_gene: TRBV27
abundance: once
CDR3nt: TGTGCCAGCAGTTTATTGAGGCAGCGCTTCAGCACAGATACGCAGTATTTT
CDR3aa: CASSLLRQRFSTDTQYF

d_gene: -
j_gene: TRBJ2-5
v_gene: TRBV4-3
abundance: -
CDR3nt: TGCGCCAGCAGCCCCGGGGGCGGGGGCCAAGAGACCCAGTACTTC
CDR3aa: CASSPGGGGQETQYF

d_gene: -
j_gene: TRBJ2-2
v_gene: TRBV19
abundance: -
CDR3nt: TGTGCCAGTCTCGAGTCGGGGGTTATCACCGGGGAGCTGTTTTTT
CDR3aa: CASLESGVITGELFF

d_gene: -
j_gene: TRBJ2-3
v_gene: TRBV10-3
abundance: -
CDR3nt: TGTGCCGCCGGACTGGACAGCACAGATACGCAGTATTTT
CDR3aa: CAAGLDSTDTQYF

d_gene: TRBD1
j_gene: TRBJ2-7
v_gene: TRBV28
abundance: -
CDR3nt: TGTGCCAGCAGTTCTGCGGACAGGGATCGATCCTACGAGCAGTACTTC
CDR3aa: CASSSADRDRSYEQYF

d_gene: TRBD2
j_gene: TRBJ2-7
v_gene: TRBV5-6
abundance: few
CDR3nt: TGTGCCAGCAGCTTTTTTTCCGCGACTAGCGGGAGGCCCTACGAGCAGTACTTC
CDR3aa: CASSFFSATSGRPYEQYF

d_gene: TRBD1
j_gene: TRBJ2-1
v_gene: TRBV28
abundance: -
CDR3nt: TGTGCCAGCACTTTAGGACAGGGGTTATCGGAGGAGCAGTTCTTC
CDR3aa: CASTLGQGLSEEQFF

d_gene: -
j_gene: TRBJ2-1
v_gene: TRBV9
abundance: few
CDR3nt: TGTGCCAGCAGCGTAGTAGACATAAACAATGAGCAGTTCTTC
CDR3aa: CASSVVDINNEQFF

d_gene: TRBD2
j_gene: TRBJ2-1
v_gene: TRBV10-3
abundance: -
CDR3nt: TGTGCCATCGGGAGGTCGGCGGGAGGGGCTGAGCAGTTCTTC
CDR3aa: CAIGRSAGGAEQFF

d_gene: -
j_gene: TRBJ2-3
v_gene: TRBV6-5
abundance: -
CDR3nt: TGTGCCAGCAGTTTGGTGCTAGCCACAGATACGCAGTATTTT
CDR3aa: CASSLVLATDTQYF

d_gene: TRBD2
j_gene: TRBJ2-3
v_gene: TRBV20-1
abundance: -
CDR3nt: TGCAGTGCTTACACCCAAGCGGGAGGGGGCACAGATACGCAGTATTTT
CDR3aa: CSAYTQAGGGTDTQYF